A single sample gave rise to the 5 T cell receptor beta chains below, sequenced in a study of Ad26.COV2.S vaccination and SARS-CoV-2 variants. The treatment denotes: 15 to 20 received Ad26.COV2.S at low or high dose, single or two shots; roughly five received placebo; per-sample allocation not given. The samples date from day 63 after the first vaccine or placebo injection. Libraries were prepared by immunoSEQ multiplex PCR; TCRdb keeps only in-frame clonotypes and omits some of them. The sample lists around 300,000 clones, 75% to 90% occurring once. The sample consisted of peripheral blood, taken in a trial of Ad26.COV2.S vaccine versus placebo. The source is a person between 18 and 60 years old who received the Ad26.COV2.S COVID-19 vaccine or a placebo.

V gene TRBV7-9 combines with J gene TRBJ2-1, with 11 nucleotides matching TRBD2. J gave up 5 bases and V 5 bases, and 14 bases lay outside the gene matches. Germline-derived CDR1 and CDR2 are SEHNR and FQNEAQ (reference sequence). The CDR3 sequence is 18 residues long. CDR3 sequence reads: CASSTPWAGTSGNNEQFF. For the CDR3, the DNA is TGTGCCAGCAGCACCCCCTGGGCTGGGACTAGCGGAAACAATGAGCAGTTCTTC.

The rearrangement uses TRBV2 and TRBJ1-1; D unclear. Germline CDR1 reads SNHLY; CDR2 reads FYNNEI. The CDR3 extends over 16 amino acids. V was shortened by 3 bases and J by 0 bases, with 14 bases between the two germline ends. The CDR3 loop reads CASSEIGPLMNTEAFF. DNA of the CDR3: TGTGCCAGCAGTGAGATAGGGCCCCTAATGAACACTGAAGCTTTCTTT.

This chain links TRBV27 with TRBJ2-7, with TRBD1 matching 8 bases. This CDR3 has 14 residues. V lost 4 bases and J lost 7; bases outside the gene matches: 9. CDR1 and CDR2 (germline): MNHEY, SMNVEV (reference sequence). The CDR3 region has the DNA TGTGCCAGCAGTTCTGGCCTCGGGACAGGAGAGCAGTACTTC. The encoded protein is CASSSGLGTGEQYF.

About this clone: At one boundary the junction diverges from the germline segment, which might be a read error. V and J are TRBV13 and TRBJ1-6; D is uncertain. This CDR3 has 15 residues. In germline, CDR1 is PRHDT, CDR2 FYEKMQ (reference sequence). CDR3 residues: CASSLEYRRDSPLYF. The CDR3 DNA follows: TGTGCCAGCAGCTTAGAATACCGTCGGGATTCACCCCTCTACTTT.

To note about this clone: Within the sample, other DNA sequences also encode this same CDR3. The chain carries TRBV7-9 and TRBJ2-7; TRBD1 aligns across 8 bases. J was trimmed by 2 bases and V by 5 bases; bases with no gene match: 5. This CDR3 is built from 14 residues. In germline, CDR1 is SEHNR, CDR2 FQNEAQ (reference sequence). The CDR3 DNA reads TGTGCCAGCAGCCTGGGGACAGGCGCCTACGAGCAGTACTTC. Translation gives CASSLGTGAYEQYF. Full variable domain (rest looked up from reference TRBV7-9 and TRBJ2-7): DTGVSQNPRHKITKRGQNVTFRCDPISEHNRLYWYRQTLGQGPEFLTYFQNEAQLEKSRLLSDRFSAERPKGSFSTLEIQRTEQGDSAMYLCASSLGTGAYEQYFGPGTRLTVT.